This is a list of T cell receptor beta chains from one sample in a study of shared clonotypes between healthy human individuals. TCRdb keeps only in-frame clones here, not all; method: immunoSEQ multiplex PCR. The table has 2 million to 2.5 million clones, 90% to 95% seen once. What was sequenced was naive CD4+ T cells from PBMCs. These receptors all come from a man aged 18-30 years in good health. Some clones in this sample may be carry-over from other donors' samples. Each CDR3 is given with its conserved first and last residue. The D gene is left open where the match is weak. Clone size, where shown, is once, few, many, or a class for clones that have expanded.

TRBJ2-7,TRBV5-1,.,.,TGCGCCAGCAGCTTGGGTTACGAGCAGTACTTC,CASSLGYEQYF
TRBJ2-1,TRBV28,.,once,TGTGCCAGCAGTTCTTCAGGGTCCCGGCAGTTCTTC,CASSSSGSRQFF
TRBJ1-4,TRBV19,.,.,TGTGCCAGTAGCCCCCGGGGCGGTTATAATGAAAAACTGTTTTTT,CASSPRGGYNEKLFF
TRBJ2-7,TRBV5-1,.,.,TGCGCCAGCAGCCAGCCGGACAGCTCCTACGAGCAGTACTTC,CASSQPDSSYEQYF
TRBJ1-2,TRBV30,TRBD1,.,TGTGCCTGGAATGCTCAGGGGGGCGGCTATGGCTACACCTTC,CAWNAQGGGYGYTF
TRBJ2-1,TRBV7-6,TRBD2,.,TGTGCCAGCAGCTTAGGGCGGGAGGGCCGTTACAATGAGCAGTTCTTC,CASSLGREGRYNEQFF
TRBJ2-7,TRBV18,TRBD1,.,TGTGCCAGCTCACCTACACAGGGGGGCGCCGTCTACGAGCAGTACTTC,CASSPTQGGAVYEQYF
TRBJ1-6,TRBV28,.,once,TGTGCCAGCAGACTAACTCACAGGAATTCACCCCTCCACTTT,CASRLTHRNSPLHF
TRBJ2-1,TRBV2,.,.,TGTGCCAGCAGTGGGGTGGGGCGCTCCTACAATGAGCAGTTCTTC,CASSGVGRSYNEQFF
TRBJ1-1,TRBV5-4,.,.,TGTGCCAGCAGCTTAGGACAGCCTAACACTGAAGCTTTCTTT,CASSLGQPNTEAFF
TRBJ2-2,TRBV9,TRBD2,.,TGTGCCAGCAGCGTAGGAGGACTAGCGCGCGCGACCGGGGAGCTGTTTTTT,CASSVGGLARATGELFF
TRBJ1-3,TRBV14,TRBD1,.,TGTGCCAGCAGCCAAAACCGGGACAGGAGATCTGGAAACACCATATATTTT,CASSQNRDRRSGNTIYF
TRBJ2-2,TRBV7-3,.,.,TGTGCCAGCAGCTCCGTCGGGACGAACACCGGGGAGCTGTTTTTT,CASSSVGTNTGELFF
TRBJ1-5,TRBV27,.,once,TGTGCCAGCAGTTCGAGGATTGGGAATCAGCCCCAGCATTTT,CASSSRIGNQPQHF
TRBJ2-4,TRBV21-1,.,once,TGTGCCAGCAGCAAAACTAGCGGGAGTGGGACCAAAAACATTCAGTACTTC,CASSKTSGSGTKNIQYF
TRBJ1-1,TRBV27,.,.,TGTGCCAGCAGTTTAGGAGGGGATGCAGGGATGGGGACTGAAGCTTTCTTT,CASSLGGDAGMGTEAFF
TRBJ2-4,TRBV5-1,TRBD2,.,TGCGCCAGCAGCTCTGGAGGGAGGGAATTAGCCAAAAACATTCAGTACTTC,CASSSGGRELAKNIQYF
TRBJ2-1,TRBV19,TRBD1,.,TGTGCCAGTAGCGGACCAAACAGGGGGCGCAAGAATGAGCAGTTCTTC,CASSGPNRGRKNEQFF
TRBJ1-1,TRBV7-2,.,.,TGTGCCAGCAGTGAGAGATACGCGGGAAGGGGTTTCACTGAAGCTTTCTTT,CASSERYAGRGFTEAFF
TRBJ2-7,TRBV28,TRBD1,.,TGTGCCAGCAGTTTAGCGGGTGGCAGGGGGATCCGGCAGTACTTC,CASSLAGGRGIRQYF
TRBJ1-1,TRBV7-8,.,.,TGTGCCAGCAGCTTAGACAGCGCGGGTGGTTACACTGAAGCTTTCTTT,CASSLDSAGGYTEAFF
TRBJ1-5,TRBV19,TRBD1,.,TGTGCCAGTAGTATACGAGGGGGCAATAGCAATCAGCCCCAGCATTTT,CASSIRGGNSNQPQHF
TRBJ2-7,TRBV11-2,.,.,TGTGCCAGCAGCTTAGATGGTTCAGGGCCGCCGCCCTACGAGCAGTACTTC,CASSLDGSGPPPYEQYF